One sample yielded the 27 T cell receptor beta chains listed below, sequenced in a study of T cells in Graves' hyperthyroidism and ophthalmopathy. The TCR beta CDR3 regions underwent amplification using RNA transcripts as the source. RT-PCR in the first round (using the HTBI primer set) targeted the TCR CDR3. TCRdb called the multiplex PCR reads again in MiXCR, with one record for every CDR3 protein. The repertoire has around 700,000 distinct CDR3 sequences, roughly a sixth of them found once; the top ten carry around 17%. The sequencing sample was made of blood. These receptors were obtained from a woman aged 45-65 years with Graves' hyperthyroidism that later progressed to Graves' ophthalmopathy.

This chain links TRBV6-2 or TRBV6-3 with TRBJ1-4, with D perhaps matching TRBD1 (5 bases). The germline V gene encodes CDR1 MNHEY and CDR2 SVGEGT. The CDR3 has 15 residues. V was cut by 4 bases and J by 2 bases, with 11 bases left in between. Here the CDR3 reads CASSSGDRTNEKLFF. In DNA, the CDR3 is TGTGCCAGCAGTTCGGGGGATCGGACTAATGAAAAACTGTTTTTT.

V is TRBV12-3 or TRBV12-4 and J is TRBJ1-2, with D possibly matching TRBD1 (6 bases). V lost 4 bases to trimming and J lost 6 bases, with 18 bases between them. The length of the CDR3 is 15 residues. CDR3 DNA: TGTGCCAGCAGTTCCCCGGGGGGGGCGGCCAATGGCTACACCTTC. Protein: CASSSPGGAANGYTF.

A word on this clonotype: At one end the junction does not follow the germline gene, possibly because of a read error. The rearrangement links TRBV7-2 to TRBJ2-5, with D unclear. CDR3 length equals 12 residues. Germline assignment: CDR1 SGHTA and CDR2 FQGNSA. The CDR3 sequence: CASGFLGETQYF. The CDR3 DNA is TGTGCCAGCGGCTTTCTTGGGGAGACCCAGTACTTC.

V usage is TRBV5-5 and J usage is TRBJ2-1; D may be TRBD2 (6 bases). This CDR3 contains 14 residues. V was pared by 7 bases and J by 7 bases, with 18 bases between. In germline, CDR1 is SGHKS, CDR2 YYEKEE (reference sequence). The CDR3 DNA is TGTGCCAGCTTAACCCTCGGGGGTGAAAATGAGCAGTTCTTC. Translation: CASLTLGGENEQFF.

This sequence joins TRBV10-1 and TRBJ1-1, with 8 bases identical to TRBD1. This CDR3 has 17 amino acids. Germline loops: CDR1 WNHNN, CDR2 SYGVQD (reference sequence). The junction had 17 bases not matched to a gene; V was cut back by 6 bases and J by 5 bases. The CDR3 DNA reads TGCGCCAGCAGCCACAGTCGGGCCCTCCGGGACAGGACTGAAGCTTTCTTT. This gives the protein CASSHSRALRDRTEAFF.

This clonotype has ten or more counts. Written as DNA, the CDR3 is TGTGCCAGCAGCCCGTGGGGCCTAGCGGGGTTCACAGATACGCAGTATTTT. It translates to CASSPWGLAGFTDTQYF. The chain employs TRBV7-9 and TRBJ2-3; 9 nucleotides match TRBD2. The CDR3 runs 17 residues. V gave up 5 bases and J gave up 2 bases; unmatched junction bases: 11. From germline, CDR1 is SEHNR and CDR2 FQNEAQ (reference sequence).

This clonotype was seen many times. V gene TRBV3-1 combines with J gene TRBJ1-2; possible D gene TRBD1, 5 bases. This CDR3 spans 14 amino acids. Germline-derived CDR1 and CDR2 are LGHDT and YNNKEL (reference sequence). V was pared by 1 base and J by 5 bases, with 11 bases between. As DNA, the CDR3 is TGTGCCAGCAGCCAAGTAGACGGACATTATGGCTACACCTTC. Amino acids: CASSQVDGHYGYTF. Full variable domain (rest looked up from reference TRBV3-1 and TRBJ1-2): DTAVSQTPKYLVTQMGNDKSIKCEQNLGHDTMYWYKQDSKKFLKIMFSYNNKELIINETVPNRFSPKSPDKAHLNLHINSLELGDSAVYFCASSQVDGHYGYTFGSGTRLTVV.

The chain couples TRBV19 to TRBJ1-5; D may be TRBD1 (5 bases). Germline-derived CDR1 and CDR2 are LNHDA and SQIVND (reference sequence). V was shortened by 7 bases and J by 0 bases, with 13 bases between the two germline ends. The CDR3 runs 15 residues. The CDR3: CASNRDGYSNQPQHF. The CDR3 region has the DNA TGTGCCAGTAATAGGGACGGCTATAGCAATCAGCCCCAGCATTTT.

This clonotype has ten or more counts. The chain combines TRBV3-1 with TRBJ2-1, with D possibly being TRBD2 (5 bases). Trimming stripped 0 bases from V and 4 bases from J, with 10 bases between. CDR3 length equals 15 residues. The germline CDR1 and CDR2 sequences are LGHDT and YNNKEL (reference sequence). CDR3 sequence (DNA): TGTGCCAGCAGCCAAGAGGACTGGGCTTACAATGAGCAGTTCTTC. It encodes CASSQEDWAYNEQFF.

The CDR3 DNA reads TGTGCCAGCAGTTTAGGGAGACTAGCAATGGGCTTGGATACGCAGTATTTT. Its protein is CASSLGRLAMGLDTQYF. The rearrangement uses TRBV12-3 or TRBV12-4 and TRBJ2-3, with TRBD2 matching 7 bases. Unmatched junction bases numbered 13, after V lost 1 base and J lost 6 bases. This CDR3 comprises 17 residues.

This clonotype was observed a few times. The rearrangement links TRBV7-8 to TRBJ1-6, with TRBD1 as a possible D gene (5 bases). This CDR3 has 17 amino acids. Germline assignment: CDR1 SGHVS and CDR2 FQNEAQ. V lost 3 bases, J lost 4 bases, and 16 bases lay in between. The CDR3 region is CASSFGPGEGYNSPLHF. CDR3 sequence (DNA): TGTGCCAGCAGCTTCGGACCGGGGGAGGGATATAATTCACCCCTCCACTTT.

This clonotype was seen only a few times. V is TRBV20-1 and J is TRBJ1-3, with D perhaps matching TRBD1 (6 bases). The germline CDR1 and CDR2 sequences are DFQATT and SNEGSKA (reference sequence). The CDR3 consists of 15 residues. Trimming removed 5 bases at V and 2 bases at J, with 16 bases between. The CDR3: CSAPDRDNPGNTIYF. DNA for the CDR3: TGCAGTGCTCCAGACCGGGACAATCCTGGAAACACCATATATTTT.

Only one count was recorded for this clonotype. This may be a read error, as it is one base from a much larger clone. No conserved phenylalanine or tryptophan is present at the end of the CDR3, so a read error is the likely explanation. The J gene is TRBJ2-1, the V gene TRBV5-1; D may be TRBD1 (6 bases). V was pared by 4 bases and J by 0 bases, with 11 bases between. The CDR3 consists of 15 residues. CDR1 SGHRS and CDR2 YFSETQ come from the germline V gene. The CDR3 region is CASSTGQSSYNEQFS. CDR3 nucleotide sequence: TGCGCCAGCAGCACCGGACAGAGCTCCTACAATGAGCAGTTCTCC.

This clonotype was seen ten or more times. This chain's CDR3 is CSARKPGQGFENIQYF. CDR3 DNA sequence: TGCAGTGCTCGGAAACCGGGACAGGGGTTCGAAAACATTCAGTACTTC. J is TRBJ2-4 and V is TRBV20-1; 10 bases match TRBD1. The CDR3 covers 16 residues. Germline assignment: CDR1 DFQATT and CDR2 SNEGSKA (reference sequence). The V and J ends lost 5 bases and 5 bases, in that order; junction bases with no gene match: 12.

The genes are TRBV9 and TRBJ1-2; 9 bases match TRBD1. The ends lost 3 bases at V and 8 bases at J; junction bases unmatched: 5. The length of the CDR3 is 13 residues. From germline, CDR1 is SGDLS and CDR2 YYNGEE. CDR3 DNA: TGTGCCAGCAGCGAGACAGGGGGAGAAGGCTACACCTTC. Translated, it gives CASSETGGEGYTF. Based on the CDR3 plus reference TRBV9 and TRBJ1-2, the full variable domain is DSGVTQTPKHLITATGQRVTLRCSPRSGDLSVYWYQQSLDQGLQFLIQYYNGEERAKGNILERFSAQQFPDLHSELNLSSLELGDSALYFCASSETGGEGYTFGSGTRLTVV.

The CDR3 sequence is CASSLGGGAFETQYF. The CDR3, as DNA: TGTGCCAGCAGCTTAGGCGGGGGGGCTTTTGAGACCCAGTACTTC. The V and J genes are TRBV11-2 and TRBJ2-5; 9 positions match TRBD2. The CDR3 is made up of 15 amino acids. CDR1 and CDR2 from the germline V gene are SGHAT and FQNNGV. The V gene end was trimmed by 1 base and the J gene end by 5 bases; junction bases not matched to a gene: 5.

The chain has TRBV2 and TRBJ2-7, with TRBD1 as a possible D gene (6 bases). The germline V gene has CDR1 SNHLY and CDR2 FYNNEI. Between the trimmed V and J ends, which lost 5 bases and 2 bases, there was a span of 16 bases. The CDR3 has 15 amino acids. The CDR3 protein is CASSSRGGRPYEQYF. The DNA for the CDR3 is TGTGCCAGCAGTTCCAGGGGTGGTAGGCCCTACGAGCAGTACTTC.

This clonotype was seen a few times. The chain carries TRBV30 and TRBJ1-5, with D uncertain. The CDR3 spans 15 residues. CDR1 GTSNPN and CDR2 SVGIG come from the germline V gene (reference sequence). V was shortened by 3 bases and J by 6 bases, with 18 bases between the two germline ends. CDR3 DNA sequence: TGTGCCTGGAGCCCCTCACAAATCGGGAGTCAGCCCCAGCATTTT. It yields the protein CAWSPSQIGSQPQHF.

Only a few counts were recorded for this clonotype. The chain recombines TRBV5-4 with TRBJ1-2; D might be TRBD1 (6 bases). Deletions cut 5 bases from V and 6 bases from J, with 14 bases between. The CDR3 is 13 residues long. Germline values: CDR1 SGHNT, CDR2 YYREEE (reference sequence). This chain's CDR3 is CASSYTGLDGYTF. The CDR3 region has the DNA TGTGCCAGCAGTTATACAGGGTTGGATGGCTACACCTTC.

This clonotype was recorded many times. V usage is TRBV30 and J usage is TRBJ1-1; 10 bases match TRBD1. This CDR3 is 14 amino acids long. The trim removed 4 bases at V and 5 bases at J, leaving 7 bases unmatched. From germline, CDR1 is GTSNPN and CDR2 SVGIG (reference sequence). The CDR3 DNA reads TGTGCCTGGACCCCGGGACAGGGGTTTACTGAAGCTTTCTTT. Its translation is CAWTPGQGFTEAFF.

V and J are TRBV11-1 and TRBJ2-3, with TRBD1 as a possible D gene (6 bases). Germline V lookup: CDR1 SGHAT, CDR2 FQDESV (reference sequence). V lost 2 bases and J lost 2, with 17 bases in between. This CDR3 contains 17 residues. In nucleotides, the CDR3 is TGTGCCAGCAGCTTACGGCGCAGGGGAACATACACAGATACGCAGTATTTT. It yields the protein CASSLRRRGTYTDTQYF.

The table lists this clonotype with many counts. The genes are TRBV6-1 and TRBJ2-1; no clear D gene. The V gene lost 6 bases and the J gene lost 5 bases, with 11 bases spanning the gap. This CDR3 has 13 amino acids. The V gene's germline CDR1 is MNHNS and CDR2 SASEGT. DNA of the CDR3: TGTGCCAGCAGCTTAGATCGGGACAATGAGCAGTTCTTC. Translated: CASSLDRDNEQFF.

This clonotype was counted only a few times. The rearrangement joins TRBV19 to TRBJ1-2; TRBD1 matches 8 bases. V trimming: 10 bases; J trimming: 7 bases; junction bases outside the gene matches: 14. The CDR3 extends over 14 amino acids. CDR1 is LNHDA and CDR2 is SQIVND in the germline V gene (reference sequence). CDR3 amino acids: CATVGQGAFPGYTF. CDR3 DNA: TGTGCCACTGTCGGGCAGGGGGCCTTCCCTGGCTACACCTTC.

This clonotype has just a few counts. The J gene is TRBJ1-6, the V gene TRBV11-2; a possible D gene is TRBD1 (6 bases). Germline CDR1 reads SGHAT; CDR2 reads FQNNGV. The V gene lost 4 bases and the J gene lost 6 bases, with 10 bases spanning the gap. This CDR3 has 14 residues. The CDR3 DNA sequence: TGTGCCAGCAGCTGGGGCAGGGGTAATTCACCCCTCCACTTT. Its protein is CASSWGRGNSPLHF. Supplemented by reference TRBV11-2 and TRBJ1-6, the full variable domain reads EAGVAQSPRYKIIEKRQSVAFWCNPISGHATLYWYQQILGQGPKLLIQFQNNGVVDDSQLPKDRFSAERLKGVDSTLKIQPAKLEDSAVYLCASSWGRGNSPLHFGNGTRLTVT.

Details on this clonotype: Being one base from a much bigger clone, this may be a read error. The rearrangement links TRBV7-3 to TRBJ2-1; 7 nucleotides line up with TRBD2. Looked up from germline, CDR1 is SGHTA and CDR2 is FQGTGA. The CDR3 length is 15 residues. V shed 2 bases and J 11 bases; nucleotides not matched to a gene: 12. In DNA form, the CDR3 reads TGTGCCAGCAGCTTATTGGCGGGGGAGGAGAATAAGCAGTTCTTC. Encoded protein: CASSLLAGEENKQFF.

In regard to this clonotype: A much bigger clone sits one base away, suggesting this may be a read error. The gene calls are TRBV15 and TRBJ1-1; D call uncertain. V was clipped by 0 bases and J by 3 bases, with 5 bases between them. From germline, CDR1 is LNHNV and CDR2 YYDKDF (reference sequence). The CDR3 has 13 residues. CDR3 amino acids: CATSREWDTEAFF. The CDR3 DNA reads as TGTGCCACCAGCAGAGAGTGGGACACTGAAGCTTTCTTT.

Points on this clonotype: Germline and junction disagree at one end, which may indicate a read error. This chain uses TRBV7-2 with TRBJ2-6; possibly TRBD2 for D (7 bases). This CDR3 region has 14 residues. CDR1 and CDR2 from the germline V gene are SGHTA and FQGNSA. The CDR3 here is CARTRGAGADVLTF. The CDR3 DNA reads as TGTGCCAGAACTCGGGGGGCCGGGGCCGACGTCCTGACTTTC. Based on the CDR3 plus reference TRBV7-2 and TRBJ2-6, the full variable domain is GAGVSQSPSNKVTEKGKDVELRCDPISGHTALYWYRQSLGQGLEFLIYFQGNSAPDKSGLPSDRFSAERTGGSVSTLTIQRTQQEDSAVYLCARTRGAGADVLTFGAGSRLTVL.